What follows describes a single TCR beta chain. The target antigen is unknown. Vbeta (60) and Jbeta (13) primers were used in the PCR. Clones were sequenced by immunoSEQ multiplex PCR, and TCRdb holds only the in-frame ones, with some missing. The sample has over 150,000 clones; around 85% are singletons. The CDR3 totals 15 residues. Germline V gene sequence: CDR1 SGHDT, CDR2 YYEEEE. Trimming left V 0 bases short and J 8 bases short, with 17 bases between. This sample was taken from a study of cytomegalovirus exposure and HLA in healthy donors. Study-level findings and limits: Later work found that TCR association rates differed between HLA loci; DRB1 had the most and HLA-C the fewest.

V and J are TRBV5-6 and TRBJ1-2; a possible D gene is TRBD1 (5 bases). This sequence originates from a man aged 40-55 years in good health and CMV-seronegative. Sample: PBMCs. This CDR3 reads CASSLDTGGGAGYTF. The CDR3 region has the DNA TGTGCCAGCAGCTTGGACACCGGGGGGGGTGCGGGCTACACCTTC.